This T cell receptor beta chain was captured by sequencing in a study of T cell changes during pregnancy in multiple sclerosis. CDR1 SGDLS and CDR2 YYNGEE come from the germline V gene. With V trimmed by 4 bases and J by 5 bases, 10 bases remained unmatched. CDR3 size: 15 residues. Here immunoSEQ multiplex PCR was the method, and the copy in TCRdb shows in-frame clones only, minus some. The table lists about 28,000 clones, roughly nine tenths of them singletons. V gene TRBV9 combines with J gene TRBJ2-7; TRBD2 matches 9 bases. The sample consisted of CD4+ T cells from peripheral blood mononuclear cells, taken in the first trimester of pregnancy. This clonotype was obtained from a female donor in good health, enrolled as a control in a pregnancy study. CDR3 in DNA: TGTGCCAGCAGCCCCCGGTCTAGCGGGACGGACGAGCAGTACTTC. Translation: CASSPRSSGTDEQYF.